The source of this T cell receptor (beta chain) is a study of blood T cells in healthy people across ages. PCR was performed a second time for roughly 7 to 12 cycles using a sample-barcoded 5' primer and a J-beta primer mix. TCRdb itself ran the 5' RACE reads through MiXCR, one entry per CDR3 protein. Of about 1.4 million distinct CDR3 sequences listed, 55% to 75% are singletons. CDR3 length equals 16 residues. V was clipped by 8 bases and J by 3 bases; unmatched bases: 11. Germline lookup yields CDR1 SGHAT and CDR2 FQNNGV. There were healthy Caucasian individuals from Russia, aged roughly 6 to 95, serving as donors. This clonotype was seen only once.

The chain uses TRBV11-2 and TRBJ2-2; TRBD2 agrees at 8 bases. The sequence was collected from a man younger than 35 in good health. The sequenced sample consisted of blood. CDR3 in amino acids: CASGPTRGADTGELFF. The CDR3 DNA sequence: TGTGCCAGCGGGCCTACGCGGGGGGCCGACACCGGGGAGCTGTTTTTT.